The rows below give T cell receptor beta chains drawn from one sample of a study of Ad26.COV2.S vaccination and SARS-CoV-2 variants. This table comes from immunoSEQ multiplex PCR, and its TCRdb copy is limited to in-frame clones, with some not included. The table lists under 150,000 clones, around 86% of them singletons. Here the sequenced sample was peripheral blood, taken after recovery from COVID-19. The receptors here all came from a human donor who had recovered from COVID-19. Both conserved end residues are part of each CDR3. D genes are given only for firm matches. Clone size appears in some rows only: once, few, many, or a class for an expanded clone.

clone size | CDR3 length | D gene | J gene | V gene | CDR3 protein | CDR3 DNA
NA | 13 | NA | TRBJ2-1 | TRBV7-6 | CASSLAPDTPLFF | TGTGCCAGCAGCTTAGCCCCGGACACCCCCCTGTTCTTC
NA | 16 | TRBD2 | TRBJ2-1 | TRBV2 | CASSEVRLAVYNEQFF | TGTGCCAGCAGTGAAGTAAGACTAGCGGTTTACAATGAGCAGTTCTTC
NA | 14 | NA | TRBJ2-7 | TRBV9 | CASSVLPETYEQYF | TGTGCCAGCAGCGTACTCCCAGAAACCTACGAGCAGTACTTC
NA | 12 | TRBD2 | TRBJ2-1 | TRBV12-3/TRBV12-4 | CASSGGVYEQFF | TGTGCCAGCAGTGGGGGGGTATATGAGCAGTTCTTC
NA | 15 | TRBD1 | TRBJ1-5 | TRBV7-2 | CASSLNWQGGQPQHF | TGTGCCAGCAGCTTGAATTGGCAGGGGGGGCAGCCCCAGCATTTT
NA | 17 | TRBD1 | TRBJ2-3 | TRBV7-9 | CASPRGQGSWSTDTQYF | TGTGCCAGCCCTCGAGGACAGGGTAGTTGGAGCACAGATACGCAGTATTTT
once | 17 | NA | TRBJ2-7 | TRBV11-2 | CASSLDLRAAGSYEQYF | TGTGCCAGCAGCTTAGATCTCAGGGCCGCAGGGAGTTACGAGCAGTACTTC
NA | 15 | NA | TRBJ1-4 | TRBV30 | CAWSVRGATNEKLFF | TGTGCCTGGAGCGTCAGAGGTGCAACTAATGAAAAACTGTTTTTT
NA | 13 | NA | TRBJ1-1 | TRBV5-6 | CASSLGLVAEAFF | TGTGCCAGCAGCTTGGGCCTGGTTGCTGAAGCTTTCTTT
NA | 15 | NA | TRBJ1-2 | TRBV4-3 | CASSLTVGGAAGYTF | TGCGCCAGCAGCCTAACAGTGGGGGGGGCGGCGGGCTACACCTTC
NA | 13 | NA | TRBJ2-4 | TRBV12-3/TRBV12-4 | CASSSMIRAASYF | TGTGCCAGCAGTTCGATGATCCGGGCCGCGTCTTACTTC
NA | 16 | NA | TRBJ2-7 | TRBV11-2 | CASSLAPKAVSYEQYF | TGTGCCAGCAGCTTAGCCCCAAAGGCGGTTTCCTACGAGCAGTACTTC
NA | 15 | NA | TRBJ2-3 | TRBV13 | CASSLYPVSTDTQYF | TGTGCCAGCAGCTTATATCCGGTTAGCACAGATACGCAGTATTTT
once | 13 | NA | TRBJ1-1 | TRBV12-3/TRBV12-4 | CASSLVFGKEAFF | TGTGCCAGCAGTTTAGTTTTCGGAAAGGAAGCTTTCTTT
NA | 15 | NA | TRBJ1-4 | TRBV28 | CASSYIGQGNEKLFF | TGTGCCAGCAGTTATATTGGGCAGGGGAATGAAAAACTGTTTTTT
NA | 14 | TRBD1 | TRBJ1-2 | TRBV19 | CASSIRGQTYGYTF | TGTGCCAGTAGTATAAGGGGACAGACCTATGGCTACACCTTC
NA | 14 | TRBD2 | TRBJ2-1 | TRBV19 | CASSILAGYNEQFF | TGTGCCAGTAGTATACTAGCGGGCTACAATGAGCAGTTCTTC
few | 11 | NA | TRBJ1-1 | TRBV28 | CASSPFSEAFF | TGTGCCAGCAGTCCCTTCTCTGAAGCTTTCTTT
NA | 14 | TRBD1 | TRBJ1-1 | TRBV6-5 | CAIKQGAMNTEAFF | TGTGCCATCAAACAGGGGGCGATGAACACTGAAGCTTTCTTT
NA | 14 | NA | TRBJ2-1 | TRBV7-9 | CASSFGGPYNEQFF | TGTGCCAGCAGCTTTGGAGGCCCCTACAATGAGCAGTTCTTC
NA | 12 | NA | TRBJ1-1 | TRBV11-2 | CASSLLNTEAFF | TGTGCCAGCAGCTTACTGAACACTGAAGCTTTCTTT
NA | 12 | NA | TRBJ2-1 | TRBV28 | CASRSPTGEQFF | TGTGCCAGCAGGTCCCCCACCGGTGAGCAGTTCTTC
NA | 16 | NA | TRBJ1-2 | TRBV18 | CASSPSTKSENYGYTF | TGTGCCAGCTCACCAAGCACCAAATCAGAGAACTATGGCTACACCTTC
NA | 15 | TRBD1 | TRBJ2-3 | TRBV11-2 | CASSLSDRLADTQYF | TGTGCCAGCAGCCTTTCGGACAGGCTTGCAGATACGCAGTATTTT
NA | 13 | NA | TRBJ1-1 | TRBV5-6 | CASSFELNTEAFF | TGTGCCAGCAGCTTCGAATTGAACACTGAAGCTTTCTTT
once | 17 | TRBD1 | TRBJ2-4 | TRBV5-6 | CASSLVRRGRAWDIQYF | TGTGCCAGCAGCCTTGTACGAAGGGGGCGGGCATGGGACATTCAGTACTTC
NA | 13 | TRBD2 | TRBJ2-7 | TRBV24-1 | CATATSGSYEQYF | TGTGCCACCGCGACTAGCGGTTCCTACGAGCAGTACTTC
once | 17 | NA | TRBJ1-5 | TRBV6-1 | CASSEAPGAAANQPQHF | TGTGCCAGCAGTGAAGCCCCAGGGGCCGCCGCAAATCAGCCCCAGCATTTT
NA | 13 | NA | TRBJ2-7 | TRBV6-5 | CASTLGGGSEQYF | TGTGCCAGCACTCTAGGGGGGGGTAGCGAGCAGTACTTC
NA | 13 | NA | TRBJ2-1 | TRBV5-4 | CASSTDNNNEQFF | TGTGCCAGCAGCACGGACAATAACAATGAGCAGTTCTTC
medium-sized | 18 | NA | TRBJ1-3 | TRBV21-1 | CASSKAGSRPNSGNTIYF | TGTGCCAGCAGCAAAGCGGGCAGCCGACCCAACTCTGGAAACACCATATATTTT
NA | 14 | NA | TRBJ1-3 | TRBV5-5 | CASSFTDSGNTIYF | TGTGCCAGCAGCTTCACAGACTCTGGAAACACCATATATTTT
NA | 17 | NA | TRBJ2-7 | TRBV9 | CARRAGGPFVPSYEQYF | TGTGCCAGGAGGGCCGGGGGGCCATTTGTCCCTTCCTACGAGCAGTACTTC
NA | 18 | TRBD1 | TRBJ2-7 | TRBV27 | CASSIIPALGQLTYEQYF | TGTGCCAGCAGTATTATACCCGCTCTGGGACAGCTAACCTACGAGCAGTACTTC
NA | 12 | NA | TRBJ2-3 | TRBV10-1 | CASSAGADTQYF | TGCGCCAGCAGCGCAGGGGCAGATACGCAGTATTTT
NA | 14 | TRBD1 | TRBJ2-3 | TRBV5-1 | CASSWDRITDTQYF | TGCGCCAGCAGCTGGGACAGGATCACAGATACGCAGTATTTT
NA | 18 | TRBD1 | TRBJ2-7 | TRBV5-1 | CASSLARFGQGMSYEQYF | TGCGCCAGCAGCTTGGCCAGATTCGGACAGGGAATGTCCTACGAGCAGTACTTC
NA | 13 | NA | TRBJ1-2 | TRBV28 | CASSSGRNYGYTF | TGTGCCAGCAGTTCCGGACGGAACTATGGCTACACCTTC
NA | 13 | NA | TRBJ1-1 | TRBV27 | CASSLSPSNEAFF | TGTGCCAGCAGTTTATCTCCCTCTAATGAAGCTTTCTTT
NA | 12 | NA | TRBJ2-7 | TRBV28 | CASCGRPYEQYF | TGTGCCTCTTGTGGGCGTCCCTACGAGCAGTACTTC